One sample yielded the 2 T cell receptor beta chains listed below, sequenced in a study of control samples from healthy donors and cancer patients. Data came from immunoSEQ multiplex PCR; TCRdb stores just in-frame clones and leaves some out. The table includes approximately 98,000 clones, just under 85% detected once. What was sequenced was blood. The receptors derive from a man aged 18 to 29 in good health.

The chain joins TRBV7-9 to TRBJ2-3; D is undetermined. The CDR3 is 11 amino acids. The V end was cut by 7 bases, the J end by 5 bases, with 7 bases between. CDR1 and CDR2 from the germline V gene are SEHNR and FQNEAQ (reference sequence). The CDR3, as DNA: TGTGCCAGCACCCCCGGAGATACGCAGTATTTT. Encoded protein: CASTPGDTQYF.

The V call is TRBV4-3, the J call TRBJ1-6; no reliable D call. There are 12 residues in the CDR3. The V gene's germline CDR1 is LGHNA and CDR2 YSLEER. V lost 5 bases, J lost 12 bases, and 11 bases lay in between. The CDR3 protein is CASSFDAGPLHF. CDR3 coding DNA: TGCGCCAGCAGCTTCGATGCGGGACCCCTCCACTTT.